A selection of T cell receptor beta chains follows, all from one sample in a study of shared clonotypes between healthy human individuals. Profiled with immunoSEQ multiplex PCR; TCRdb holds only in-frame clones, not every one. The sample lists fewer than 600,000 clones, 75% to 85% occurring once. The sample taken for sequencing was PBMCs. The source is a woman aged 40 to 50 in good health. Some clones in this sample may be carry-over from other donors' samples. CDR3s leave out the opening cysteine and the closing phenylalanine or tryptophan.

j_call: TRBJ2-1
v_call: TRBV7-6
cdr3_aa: ASSRSSGNHNEQF

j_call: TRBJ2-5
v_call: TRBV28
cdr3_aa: ASSIRDRNSEQY

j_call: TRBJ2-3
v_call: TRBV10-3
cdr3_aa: AISERDYTDTQY

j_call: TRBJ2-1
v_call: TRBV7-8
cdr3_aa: ASSSDRTREQF

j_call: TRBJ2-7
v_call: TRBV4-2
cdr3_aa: ASSQDIGSPNYEQY

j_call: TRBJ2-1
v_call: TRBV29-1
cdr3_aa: SAEIRASYNEQF

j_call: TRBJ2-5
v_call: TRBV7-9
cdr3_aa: ASSPPGLGETQY

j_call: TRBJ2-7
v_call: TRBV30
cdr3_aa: AWSPLSGRGSYEQY

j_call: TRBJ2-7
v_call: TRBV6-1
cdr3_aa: ASSEFGGPRTKNEQY

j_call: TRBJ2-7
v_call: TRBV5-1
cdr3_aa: ASSLDAPTRGYEQY

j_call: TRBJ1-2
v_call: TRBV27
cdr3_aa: ASRQAAGGYT

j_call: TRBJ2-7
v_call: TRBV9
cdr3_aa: ASSVGGGGSGSPYEQY

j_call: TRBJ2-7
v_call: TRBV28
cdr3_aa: ASIAGGSTYEQY

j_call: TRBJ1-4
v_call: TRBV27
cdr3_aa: ASSLSGTEEKLF

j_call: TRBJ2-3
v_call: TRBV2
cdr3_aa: ASSEAGSGRARSTDTQY

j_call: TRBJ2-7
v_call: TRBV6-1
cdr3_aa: ASPADGGPYEQY

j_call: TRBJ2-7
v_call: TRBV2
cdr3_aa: ASSEVGSGLRD

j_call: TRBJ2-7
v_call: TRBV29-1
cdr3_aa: SVGVREQY

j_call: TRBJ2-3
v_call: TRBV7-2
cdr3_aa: ASGIVGSDTQY

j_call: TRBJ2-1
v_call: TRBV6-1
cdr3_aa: ASRGWTYNEQF

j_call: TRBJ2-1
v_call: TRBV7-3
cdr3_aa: ASGVLAGGYNEQF

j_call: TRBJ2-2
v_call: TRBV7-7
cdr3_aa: ASSLETPPAGELF

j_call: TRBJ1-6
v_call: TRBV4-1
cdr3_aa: ASSQAWAWEGSPLH

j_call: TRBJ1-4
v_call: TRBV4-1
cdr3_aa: ASSQEVLRGWANEKLF

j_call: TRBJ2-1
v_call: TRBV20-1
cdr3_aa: SASIYNEQF

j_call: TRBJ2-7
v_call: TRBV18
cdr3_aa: ASSPLVAFSYEQY

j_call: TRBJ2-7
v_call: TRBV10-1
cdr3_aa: ASSGPTAGVNGYEQY

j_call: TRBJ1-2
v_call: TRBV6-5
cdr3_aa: ASSYRRGQGLYGYT

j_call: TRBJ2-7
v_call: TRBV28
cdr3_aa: ASSFSGAGVDEQY

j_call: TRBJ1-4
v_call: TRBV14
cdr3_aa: ASSHLGGLGEKLF

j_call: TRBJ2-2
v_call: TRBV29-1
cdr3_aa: SVVRGVGNTGELF

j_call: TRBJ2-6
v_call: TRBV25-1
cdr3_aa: ASSEKRGAGANVLT

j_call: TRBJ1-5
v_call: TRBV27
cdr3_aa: ASSLSRQGGNQPQH

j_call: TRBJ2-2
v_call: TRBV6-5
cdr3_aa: ASRHKPQGFGELF

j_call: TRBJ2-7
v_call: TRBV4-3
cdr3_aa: ASSQEEGGGFHEQY

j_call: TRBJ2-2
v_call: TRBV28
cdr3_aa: ASQGRNTGELF

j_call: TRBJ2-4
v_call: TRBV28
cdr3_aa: ASSGDRYPNIQY

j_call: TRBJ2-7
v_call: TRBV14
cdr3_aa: ASSYSSYEQY

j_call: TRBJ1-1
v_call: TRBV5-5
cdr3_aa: ASSLFRDGTEAF

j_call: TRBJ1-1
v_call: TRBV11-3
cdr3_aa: ASSLVTGTEAF

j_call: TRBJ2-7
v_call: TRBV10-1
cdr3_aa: ASSEGQGGHEQY

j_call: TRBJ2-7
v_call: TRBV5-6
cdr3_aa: ASSFLGEYEQY

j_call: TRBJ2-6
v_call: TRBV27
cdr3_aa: ASSSGANVLT

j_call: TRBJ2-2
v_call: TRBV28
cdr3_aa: ASSSGRQANTGELF

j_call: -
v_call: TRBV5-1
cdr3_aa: ASSLDWGLAGLTPTYEQY

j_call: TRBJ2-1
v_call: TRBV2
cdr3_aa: ASGRQGVTEQF

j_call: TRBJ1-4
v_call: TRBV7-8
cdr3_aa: ASTGGIGEKLF

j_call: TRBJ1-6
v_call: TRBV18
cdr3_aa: ASSPIPDNNSPLH

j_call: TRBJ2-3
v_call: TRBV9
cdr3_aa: ASTPTGQLDTDTQY

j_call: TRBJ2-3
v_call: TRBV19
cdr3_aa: ASSISTDTQY

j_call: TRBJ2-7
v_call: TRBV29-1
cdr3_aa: SVEIAGGSYEQY

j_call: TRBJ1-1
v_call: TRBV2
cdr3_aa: ASTPRTPEAF

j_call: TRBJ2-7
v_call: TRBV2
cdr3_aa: ASSEGAGEAYEQY

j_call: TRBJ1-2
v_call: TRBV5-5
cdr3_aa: ASSPTGMDYGYT

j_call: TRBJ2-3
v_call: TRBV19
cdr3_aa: ASTKGGAPGTDTQY

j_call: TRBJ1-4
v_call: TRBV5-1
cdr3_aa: ASSLVPGGGGEKLF

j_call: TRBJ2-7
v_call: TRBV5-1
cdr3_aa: ASSPGHTSSYEQY

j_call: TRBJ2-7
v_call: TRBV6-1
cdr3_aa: ASSEAPPGHYSYEQY

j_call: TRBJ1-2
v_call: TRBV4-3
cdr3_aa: ASSRGEGYGYT

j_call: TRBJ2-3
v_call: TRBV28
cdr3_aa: ASSLGASGSLTDTQY